The clone carrying this TCR beta chain has just a few counts. The antigen is not known. The data were taken from a study of cytomegalovirus exposure and HLA in healthy donors. Study-wide results and caveats: Data from an earlier analysis indicated that most TCR beta V segments were productive either about 90% or about 30% of the time. A later analysis appeared to link common viral pathogens to several of the most significant clusters.

The V and J ends lost 4 bases and 9 bases respectively, with 10 bases between them. Germline-derived CDR1 and CDR2 are SGHTA and FQGNSA. The CDR3 has 11 amino acids. A multiplex PCR was run with 60 Vbeta primers and 13 Jbeta primers. The method was immunoSEQ multiplex PCR; TCRdb's version includes in-frame clones alone and lacks a portion of them. The repertoire has about 140,000 clones, around 80% of them found once; the top ten carry 1.2%. The rearrangement joins TRBV7-2 to TRBJ2-7, with D maybe TRBD1 (5 bases). The sequence was collected from a female donor in good health and CMV-seronegative. Sequences were obtained from PBMCs. CDR3 nucleotides: TGTGCCAGCAGCTCGCAGGGTAGGCAGTACTTC. Its translation: CASSSQGRQYF.